This T cell receptor beta chain came from a study of blood T cell repertoires in COVID-19. CDR1 is KGHSH and CDR2 is LQKENI in the germline V gene. The CDR3 has 13 amino acids. V was shortened by 6 bases and J by 0 bases, with 8 bases between the two germline ends. Patients in Seattle were enrolled during active infection, then followed longitudinally. In the authors' workflow: Reference gene primer amplification yielded estimated nucleated cell counts. Sequencing used immunoSEQ multiplex PCR; TCRdb keeps in-frame clones, though not all of them. V and J calls and clone size come straight from that table; D and trimming were deduced from the DNA. The sample carries roughly 220,000 clones, approximately 90% recorded once.

The chain carries TRBV18 and TRBJ1-1; weak D call: TRBD1 (5 bases). The sequence derives from a woman in her forties or fifties with COVID-19, enrolled during active disease. Sequencing was performed on peripheral blood. CDR3 loop: CASSLDMNTEAFF. In DNA form, the CDR3 reads TGTGCCAGCTCCCTGGACATGAACACTGAAGCTTTCTTT.